This is a list of T cell receptor beta chains from one sample in a study of T cell repertoires in cytomegalovirus infection. TCRdb recomputed calls from the reads with MiXCR, one row per CDR3 protein. The repertoire holds approximately 1,000,000 distinct CDR3 sequences, with about 33% as singletons. The antigens of these receptors remain unknown. Sample: cultured CD8+ T cells from PBMCs, taken from culture after CMV antigen stimulation. The receptors stem from a human donor in good health (CMV status not recorded). Some clones in this sample may be carry-over from other donors' samples. The conserved cysteine and the conserved F or W are not part of the CDR3 here. Clone size appears in some rows only: once, few, many, or a class for an expanded clone.

>few|TRBV29-1|10
SVETGYNEQF
>few|TRBV6-1|12
ASTLGGPHNEQF
>many|TRBV12-3/TRBV12-4|12
ASSLESDKETQY
>-|TRBV6-6|12
ASSVGIYGNEQF
>few|TRBV7-9|13
ASSDPEGKDYGYT
>many|TRBV7-6|12
ASSLIAGQETQY
>-|TRBV12-3/TRBV12-4|13
ASRSADRGRYEQY
>many|TRBV7-9|13
ASNLPDSSYNEQF
>-|TRBV6-8|15
ASSWAAGTDVNSPLH
>once|TRBV4-2|12
ASSKSGVGNEQF
>few|TRBV2|13
ASSPSTGGSYEQY
>-|TRBV2|11
ASLGVSVTEAF
>few|TRBV7-9|13
ASSSDRYLTGELF
>many|TRBV7-6|11
ASSSPTGTAQF
>-|TRBV7-9|14
ASSQEGSFFDQPQH
>few|TRBV18|12
ASSPGRGNNEQF
>-|TRBV27|12
ASSLSGAKNIQY
>-|TRBV19|10
ASSISMGLQY
>-|TRBV20-1|11
SASSGDPYEQY
>-|TRBV6-5|13
ASSIQGRAYNEQF
>many|TRBV12-3/TRBV12-4|13
ASSSGRGLDQPQH
>few|TRBV6-2/TRBV6-3|12
ASSYLEINYGYT
>-|TRBV15|12
ATSRDPGQETQY
>-|TRBV7-4|11
ASSLLNNYGYT
>-|TRBV29-1|11
SAEGQGNNEQF
>many|TRBV7-6|18
ASSLVPGTGGLGPPNEQF
>-|TRBV7-4|13
ASSLGGARYNEQF
>-|TRBV19|13
ASSPTPAGPVEQY
>-|TRBV12-3/TRBV12-4|9
ASLLTGELF
>many|TRBV6-2/TRBV6-3|10
ASSYSPNEQF
>-|TRBV4-1|11
ASSLSKGGEQF
>few|TRBV6-1|12
ASSEPGITEKLF
>few|TRBV25-1|19
ASSNPGLSDRHEPNTGELF
>few|TRBV6-1|14
ASSDDAQGPWGPLH
>-|TRBV20-1|12
SAVGAGGPETQY
>-|TRBV5-8|14
ASSSRQGAHTGELF
>-|TRBV6-6|9
ASGGLNTQY
>few|TRBV4-1|13
ASSQVAEVNYGYT
>few|TRBV4-1|15
ASSQDWLAGAPDTQY
>few|TRBV19|14
ASTPWVGTENTEAF
>few|TRBV2|13
ASSVSTGDITEAF
>-|TRBV7-9|15
ASSSAIGGSSYNEQF
>-|TRBV20-1|12
SARQGGLGYGYT
>-|TRBV6-5|13
ASSYRRSSYNEQF
>-|TRBV18|12
ASSPADGIDGYT
>many|TRBV7-2|12
ASSRSGSTDTQY
>many|TRBV7-6|12
ASSQGQGAYGYT
>-|TRBV27|14
ASRPRGQGVTFEQF
>few|TRBV4-1|14
ASSQDRYRFRPPQF
>-|TRBV27|14
ASSLYSTGQGYGYT
>-|TRBV9|13
ASSTTGIAGNTIY
>-|TRBV19|10
ASGGALGEQY
>-|TRBV6-2/TRBV6-3|11
ATKRGSYNEQF
>-|TRBV6-1|12
ASSEYRSNQPQH